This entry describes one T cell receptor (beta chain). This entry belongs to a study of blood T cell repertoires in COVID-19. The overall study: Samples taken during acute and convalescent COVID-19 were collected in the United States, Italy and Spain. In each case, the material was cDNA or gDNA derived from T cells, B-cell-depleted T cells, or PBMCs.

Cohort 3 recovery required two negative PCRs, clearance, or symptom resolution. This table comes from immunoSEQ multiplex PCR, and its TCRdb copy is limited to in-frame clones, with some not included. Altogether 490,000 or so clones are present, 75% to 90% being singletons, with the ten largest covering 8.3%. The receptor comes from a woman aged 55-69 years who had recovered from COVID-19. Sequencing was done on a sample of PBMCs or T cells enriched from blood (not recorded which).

As DNA, the CDR3 is TGTGCCAGCAGGCCAGCGAACTATGGCTACACCTTC. Translating gives CASRPANYGYTF. V usage is TRBV2 and J usage is TRBJ1-2; D uncertain. This CDR3 has 12 residues. Germline CDR1 reads SNHLY; CDR2 reads FYNNEI. Trimming pared 6 bases from V and 2 bases from J, leaving 7 bases between. Looking up the rest from reference TRBV2 and TRBJ1-2 gives the full variable domain: EPEVTQTPSHQVTQMGQEVILRCVPISNHLYFYWYRQILGQKVEFLVSFYNNEISEKSEIFDDQFSVERPDGSNFTLKIRSTKLEDSAMYFCASRPANYGYTFGSGTRLTVV.